The 26 T cell receptor beta chains given below trace back to one sample, sequenced in a study of siplizumab effects on memory and regulatory T cells. For over 5 days at 37°C, the mixed lymphocyte reaction cells were kept in coculture. Their cognate antigens are unknown. The protocol was immunoSEQ multiplex PCR, while the TCRdb copy is restricted to in-frame clones and leaves out a portion. Here the sample spans under 20,000 clones, more than 35% being singletons. The sample comprised CFSE-low (dividing) CD4+ T cells sorted from an allogeneic mixed lymphocyte reaction. Every receptor here comes from a human donor in good health; the cells came from an allogeneic mixed lymphocyte reaction.

The V call is TRBV18, the J call TRBJ2-3; perhaps D is TRBD1 or TRBD2 (5 bases each). The CDR3 sequence is 14 residues long. In germline, CDR1 is KGHSH, CDR2 LQKENI. Trimming shortened V by 4 bases and J by 0 bases, and 8 bases separated the two germline ends. CDR3 sequence reads: CASSQWGSTDTQYF. CDR3 sequence (DNA): TGTGCCAGCTCACAATGGGGGAGCACAGATACGCAGTATTTT. The full variable domain, its missing parts supplied by reference TRBV18 and TRBJ2-3, is NAGVMQNPRHLVRRRGQEARLRCSPMKGHSHVYWYRQLPEEGLKFMVYLQKENIIDESGMPKERFSAEFPKEGPSILRIQQVVRGDSAAYFCASSQWGSTDTQYFGPGTRLTVL.

CDR3 DNA sequence: TGTGCCAGTAGTATAGCCCCAGGGGGCTATCAGCCCCAGCATTTT. This sequence encodes CASSIAPGGYQPQHF. The chain carries TRBV19 and TRBJ1-5, with 8 nucleotides matching TRBD1. The CDR3 loop spans 15 amino acids. The J segment lost 5 bases and the V segment lost 1 base, leaving 4 bases of the junction unmatched. Germline V lookup: CDR1 LNHDA, CDR2 SQIVND (reference sequence). The full variable domain, with the rest looked up from reference TRBV19 and TRBJ1-5, is DGGITQSPKYLFRKEGQNVTLSCEQNLNHDAMYWYRQDPGQGLRLIYYSQIVNDFQKGDIAEGYSVSREKKESFPLTVTSAQKNPTAFYLCASSIAPGGYQPQHFGDGTRLSIL.

V usage is TRBV28 and J usage is TRBJ1-5, with D perhaps TRBD1 (5 bases). The CDR3 consists of 15 residues. V was shortened by 3 bases and J by 3 bases, with 12 bases between the two germline ends. Per germline, CDR1 MDHEN and CDR2 SYDVKM. The CDR3 reads CASSFIGGNNQPQHF. CDR3 nucleotide sequence: TGTGCCAGCAGTTTCATCGGGGGAAACAATCAGCCCCAGCATTTT.

This clone was found a few times. The genes are TRBV19 and TRBJ1-2, with unresolved D. CDR3 length: 14 residues. Germline assignment: CDR1 LNHDA and CDR2 SQIVND (reference sequence). Trimming cost V 3 bases and J 0 bases, with 8 bases left between them. The CDR3 nucleotides read TGTGCCAGTAGTATTTCAACAGCTAACTATGGCTACACCTTC. Translated, it gives CASSISTANYGYTF. Looking up the rest from reference TRBV19 and TRBJ1-2 gives the full variable domain: DGGITQSPKYLFRKEGQNVTLSCEQNLNHDAMYWYRQDPGQGLRLIYYSQIVNDFQKGDIAEGYSVSREKKESFPLTVTSAQKNPTAFYLCASSISTANYGYTFGSGTRLTVV.

This chain links TRBV6-5 with TRBJ2-7, with D perhaps TRBD1 (5 bases). Trimming left V 11 bases short and J 1 base short, with 18 bases between. Germline loops: CDR1 MNHEY, CDR2 SVGAGI. The CDR3 totals 14 residues. The CDR3 here is CAASKFQGSYEQYF. CDR3 coding DNA: TGTGCCGCCTCTAAATTTCAGGGTTCCTACGAGCAGTACTTC.

There are a few counts of this clone. The chain is built from TRBV10-3 and TRBJ1-1; D possibly corresponds to TRBD1 (5 bases). In germline, CDR1 is ENHRY, CDR2 SYGVKD. The CDR3 consists of 14 residues. V dropped 6 bases and J dropped 1 base, with 12 bases sitting between them. CDR3: CAIRLSRGNTEAFF. As DNA, the CDR3 is TGTGCCATCAGACTATCGAGGGGGAACACTGAAGCTTTCTTT.

In DNA form, the CDR3 reads TGCGCCAGCAGCCCCTTAGGGGGCCCGTACCAAGAGACCCAGTACTTC. Protein sequence: CASSPLGGPYQETQYF. The chain couples TRBV10-2 to TRBJ2-5, with 7 bases matching TRBD1. This CDR3 region has 16 residues. V shed 6 bases, J shed 0 bases, and the junction held 10 bases outside the gene matches. Germline assignment: CDR1 WSHSY and CDR2 SAAADI.

As for this clone: Other DNA sequences in this specimen translate into the identical CDR3. The chain uses TRBV28 and TRBJ1-5; D is ambiguous. There are 13 residues in the CDR3. Germline loops: CDR1 MDHEN, CDR2 SYDVKM. The V end was cut by 5 bases, the J end by 2 bases, with 7 bases between. As DNA, the CDR3 is TGTGCCAGCAGTCTCGACGGCAATCAGCCCCAGCATTTT. Its translation: CASSLDGNQPQHF. Combining the CDR3 with reference TRBV28 and TRBJ1-5 gives the whole variable domain DVKVTQSSRYLVKRTGEKVFLECVQDMDHENMFWYRQDPGLGLRLIYFSYDVKMKEKGDIPEGYSVSREKKERFSLILESASTNQTSMYLCASSLDGNQPQHFGDGTRLSIL.

The rearrangement uses TRBV6-5 and TRBJ1-1; D remains unclear. Trimming took off 5 bases at V and 3 bases at J, with 13 bases between the two ends. The CDR3 has 14 residues. Germline assignment: CDR1 MNHEY and CDR2 SVGAGI. CDR3 sequence: CASSDWLPDTEAFF. CDR3 sequence (DNA): TGTGCCAGCAGTGACTGGCTTCCGGACACTGAAGCTTTCTTT.

This clone is categorized as medium-sized. The chain couples TRBV5-1 to TRBJ1-4; D is perhaps TRBD1 (5 bases). V was cut by 4 bases and J by 5 bases, with 12 bases left in between. There are 14 residues in the CDR3. Germline values: CDR1 SGHRS, CDR2 YFSETQ. In DNA form, the CDR3 reads TGCGCCAGCAGCCAGGGCCCGGTAAATGAAAAACTGTTTTTT. Residues: CASSQGPVNEKLFF.

The chain employs TRBV5-1 and TRBJ2-2; D not certain. This CDR3 comprises 14 residues. CDR1 is SGHRS, CDR2 YFSETQ, per germline. Trimming removed 0 bases at V and 4 bases at J, with 7 bases between. As DNA, the CDR3 is TGCGCCAGCAGCTTGGACAGACCCACCGGGGAGCTGTTTTTT. Residues: CASSLDRPTGELFF.

This clone is labeled medium-sized. This sequence joins TRBV29-1 and TRBJ2-7, with TRBD1 identical over 8 bases. Losses at the gene ends were 7 bases for V and 5 bases for J; bases not matched to a gene: 7. The CDR3 loop spans 12 amino acids. The V gene's germline CDR1 is SQVTM and CDR2 ANQGSEA. The CDR3 DNA reads as TGCAGCGCCGGACAGGGCGTCCACGAGCAGTACTTC. Its protein is CSAGQGVHEQYF.

This clone was seen only a few times. The rearrangement links TRBV6-1 to TRBJ2-3; TRBD2 matches 13 bases. V was clipped by 6 bases and J by 6 bases; unmatched bases: 0. This CDR3 is 13 amino acids long. CDR1 is MNHNS, CDR2 SASEGT, per germline. CDR3: CASRGLAGDTQYF. The CDR3 DNA reads TGTGCCAGCAGGGGACTAGCGGGGGATACGCAGTATTTT.

The V and J genes are TRBV9 and TRBJ2-3; D might be TRBD1 or TRBD2, each matching 5 bases. The CDR3 runs to 16 residues. Germline loops: CDR1 SGDLS, CDR2 YYNGEE. Trimming stripped 3 bases from V and 3 bases from J, with 17 bases between. The CDR3 reads CASSGGTDPWTDTQYF. CDR3 bases: TGTGCCAGCAGCGGAGGGACCGATCCCTGGACAGATACGCAGTATTTT.

The rearrangement uses TRBV6-5 and TRBJ1-5; D ambiguous. V was trimmed by 7 bases and J by 4 bases, leaving 11 bases between them. Germline CDR1 reads MNHEY; CDR2 reads SVGAGI. The CDR3 consists of 13 residues. The CDR3 is CASTPGWNQPQHF. The CDR3, as DNA: TGTGCCAGCACCCCTGGTTGGAATCAGCCCCAGCATTTT.

This chain uses TRBV19 with TRBJ2-7, with 10 bases identical to TRBD2. Germline CDR1 LNHDA, CDR2 SQIVND (reference sequence). J was trimmed by 4 bases and V by 5 bases; bases with no gene match: 5. This CDR3 has 14 amino acids. As DNA, the CDR3 is TGTGCCAGTAGTCCCAGCGGGGGGGTGTACGAGCAGTACTTC. Amino acid sequence: CASSPSGGVYEQYF. The full variable domain, with the rest looked up from reference TRBV19 and TRBJ2-7, is DGGITQSPKYLFRKEGQNVTLSCEQNLNHDAMYWYRQDPGQGLRLIYYSQIVNDFQKGDIAEGYSVSREKKESFPLTVTSAQKNPTAFYLCASSPSGGVYEQYFGPGTRLTVT.

The chain carries TRBV7-6 and TRBJ2-7; the D call may be TRBD1 or TRBD2 (5 bases each). Per the germline V gene, CDR1 is SGHVS and CDR2 is FNYEAQ. CDR3 length: 13 amino acids. V shed 3 bases and J shed 6 bases, with 12 bases lying between them. CDR3 protein: CASSLSRDLEQYF. The CDR3 DNA is TGTGCCAGCAGCTTGAGCCGGGACCTCGAGCAGTACTTC.

The chain has TRBV27 and TRBJ1-2; possible D gene TRBD1, 5 bases. The CDR3 runs to 14 residues. CDR1 is MNHEY, CDR2 SMNVEV, per germline (reference sequence). V was shortened by 2 bases and J by 6 bases, with 13 bases between the two germline ends. The chain's CDR3 is CASSLGMGGHGYTF. The DNA for the CDR3 is TGTGCCAGCAGTTTAGGAATGGGGGGACATGGCTACACCTTC.

The CDR3 DNA sequence: TGCGCCAGCAGCGCGGACGGTACCTACAATGAGCAGTTCTTC. Translation gives CASSADGTYNEQFF. This chain connects TRBV5-1 to TRBJ2-1, with unresolved D. Germline lookup yields CDR1 SGHRS and CDR2 YFSETQ. V dropped 4 bases and J dropped 2 bases, with 10 bases sitting between them. The CDR3 has 14 amino acids.

This clone was recorded a few times. The V and J genes are TRBV7-3 and TRBJ2-5; D gene ambiguous. From germline, CDR1 is SGHTA and CDR2 FQGTGA. Trimming removed 1 base at V and 1 base at J, with 4 bases between. CDR3 length: 13 residues. The CDR3: CASSLMSQETQYF. The CDR3 DNA reads TGTGCCAGCAGCTTAATGAGCCAAGAGACCCAGTACTTC.

The sample holds a few counts of this clone. The J gene is TRBJ1-2, the V gene TRBV19; 10 bases are a match to TRBD1. V was pared by 6 bases and J by 7 bases, with 5 bases of the junction left unmatched. Germline V gene lookup returns CDR1 LNHDA and CDR2 SQIVND (reference sequence). This CDR3 spans 13 amino acids. This chain's CDR3 is CASRTGGDVGYTF. In nucleotides, the CDR3 is TGTGCCAGTAGGACAGGGGGCGATGTTGGCTACACCTTC.

This clone was seen more than once but under ten times. V usage is TRBV5-1 and J usage is TRBJ2-5; no reliable D call. V was shortened by 2 bases and J by 1 base, with 6 bases between the two germline ends. The CDR3 sequence is 13 residues long. Germline V gene lookup returns CDR1 SGHRS and CDR2 YFSETQ. The CDR3 loop reads CASSLHLQETQYF. CDR3 sequence (DNA): TGCGCCAGCAGCTTACACCTCCAAGAGACCCAGTACTTC.

V and J are TRBV5-6 and TRBJ2-7; no definite D call. Germline CDR1 reads SGHDT; CDR2 reads YYEEEE. The V gene lost 0 bases and the J gene lost 4 bases, with 8 bases spanning the gap. This CDR3 spans 13 amino acids. CDR3 DNA sequence: TGTGCCAGCAGCTTGGTTTCAGTATACGAGCAGTACTTC. Its translation: CASSLVSVYEQYF.

This clone has only a few counts. The chain joins TRBV7-2 to TRBJ1-3; D unclear. CDR1 SGHTA and CDR2 FQGNSA come from the germline V gene. This CDR3 is 13 amino acids long. Trimming left V 5 bases short and J 4 bases short, with 9 bases between. The DNA for the CDR3 is TGTGCCAGCAGCCTCTTTGGGGGAAACACCATATATTTT. It translates to CASSLFGGNTIYF.

The rearrangement uses TRBV27 and TRBJ2-2, with 10 bases matching TRBD2. The CDR3 covers 18 residues. J lost 1 base, V lost 3 bases, and 8 bases had no gene match. CDR1 is MNHEY and CDR2 is SMNVEV in the germline V gene (reference sequence). The CDR3: CASSFRLAGGLNTGELFF. CDR3 in DNA: TGTGCCAGCAGTTTCCGATTAGCGGGGGGACTGAACACCGGGGAGCTGTTTTTT.

The chain uses TRBV4-2 and TRBJ2-1; weak D call: TRBD2 (5 bases). Trimming pared 0 bases from V and 5 bases from J, leaving 11 bases between. The CDR3 sequence is 15 residues long. From germline, CDR1 is LGHNA and CDR2 YNFKEQ. The CDR3 DNA reads as TGTGCCAGCAGCCAAGAGTCGGGGATACACAATGAGCAGTTCTTC. It translates to CASSQESGIHNEQFF.